These T cell receptor beta chains were read from a single sample in a study of cytomegalovirus exposure and HLA in healthy donors. TCRdb's copy holds only in-frame clones and misses some; the assay was immunoSEQ multiplex PCR. The sample is made up of around 76,000 clones, and the top ten hold approximately 1.4% of it. Sample: PBMCs. Receptor source: a woman aged 55 to 70 in good health and CMV-seronegative. Both conserved end residues are part of each CDR3. The D gene is left open where the match is weak.

cdr3_nt: TGCGCCAGCAGCTTGTATACAGGGTCGTGGGAGACCCAGTACTTC
cdr3_aa: CASSLYTGSWETQYF
v_call: TRBV5-1
j_call: TRBJ2-5
d_call: .

cdr3_nt: TGTGCCAGCAGCTCTATCGGGACATTACGCTCTGGGGCCAACGTCCTGACTTTC
cdr3_aa: CASSSIGTLRSGANVLTF
v_call: TRBV27
j_call: TRBJ2-6
d_call: .

cdr3_nt: TGTGCCAGCTCACCATCAACGGGAGGGCTCTACGAGCAGTACTTC
cdr3_aa: CASSPSTGGLYEQYF
v_call: TRBV18
j_call: TRBJ2-7
d_call: TRBD2

cdr3_nt: TGTGCCAGCAGCCTGGGACAGGAAGAGACCCAGTACTTC
cdr3_aa: CASSLGQEETQYF
v_call: TRBV5-6
j_call: TRBJ2-5
d_call: TRBD1

cdr3_nt: TGTGCCAGCAGTTTCTTCCCTACCTACGAGCAGTACTTC
cdr3_aa: CASSFFPTYEQYF
v_call: TRBV28
j_call: TRBJ2-7
d_call: .

cdr3_nt: TGTGCCATCAGTCAATCAGGGACAGGGCACGTTTTAGGAGGGGCCAACGTCCTGACTTTC
cdr3_aa: CAISQSGTGHVLGGANVLTF
v_call: TRBV10-3
j_call: TRBJ2-6
d_call: TRBD1

cdr3_nt: TGTGCCAGCAGCTCTAGCGGGGCTAGCACAGATACGCAGTATTTT
cdr3_aa: CASSSSGASTDTQYF
v_call: TRBV7-2
j_call: TRBJ2-3
d_call: TRBD2

cdr3_nt: TGTGCCAGCAGCTTCCCAGGCGCCGGGGCCAACGTCCTGACTTTC
cdr3_aa: CASSFPGAGANVLTF
v_call: TRBV5-8
j_call: TRBJ2-6
d_call: .

cdr3_nt: TGTGCCAGCAGCCTACAGGGGACGGGAAACACCATATATTTT
cdr3_aa: CASSLQGTGNTIYF
v_call: TRBV7-3
j_call: TRBJ1-3
d_call: TRBD1

cdr3_nt: TGTGCCAGCAGCTTGGGGCTAGCGGGAGGGCAAGAGACCCAGTACTTC
cdr3_aa: CASSLGLAGGQETQYF
v_call: TRBV5-5
j_call: TRBJ2-5
d_call: TRBD2

cdr3_nt: TGTGCCTGGAGAGGGGGCCCCGCGGGTGAAAAACTGTTTTTT
cdr3_aa: CAWRGGPAGEKLFF
v_call: TRBV30
j_call: TRBJ1-4
d_call: TRBD1

cdr3_nt: TGTGCCAGCAGCCACGAGGGCGAGCAGTACTTC
cdr3_aa: CASSHEGEQYF
v_call: TRBV11-3
j_call: TRBJ2-7
d_call: .

cdr3_nt: TGTGCCAGCTCACCATCGCAACTGATCAATGAGCAGTTCTTC
cdr3_aa: CASSPSQLINEQFF
v_call: TRBV18
j_call: TRBJ2-1
d_call: .

cdr3_nt: TGTGCCAGCAGTGGACAGGGGCTCTCCTACGAGCAGTACTTC
cdr3_aa: CASSGQGLSYEQYF
v_call: TRBV28
j_call: TRBJ2-7
d_call: TRBD1

cdr3_nt: TGTGCCAGCAGCGTAGGTCAGACAAATGAAGCTTTCTTT
cdr3_aa: CASSVGQTNEAFF
v_call: TRBV9
j_call: TRBJ1-1
d_call: .

cdr3_nt: TGCGCCAGCAGCCCGGCGGCACCGATATACGAGCAGTACTTC
cdr3_aa: CASSPAAPIYEQYF
v_call: TRBV5-1
j_call: TRBJ2-7
d_call: .

cdr3_nt: TGTGCCATCAGTACCGGGACTAGTCATACCGGGGAGCTGTTTTTT
cdr3_aa: CAISTGTSHTGELFF
v_call: TRBV10-3
j_call: TRBJ2-2
d_call: TRBD2

cdr3_nt: TGTGCCAGCAGCCCAGGGGTAAAACTGTTTTTT
cdr3_aa: CASSPGVKLFF
v_call: TRBV7-8
j_call: TRBJ1-4
d_call: .

cdr3_nt: TGTGCCAGCAGTGAATGGGAGGGTTCATTACAAGAGACCCAGTACTTC
cdr3_aa: CASSEWEGSLQETQYF
v_call: TRBV6-1
j_call: TRBJ2-5
d_call: TRBD2

cdr3_nt: TGTGCCAGCAGTTTCACAGGATCCCAAGAGACCCAGTACTTC
cdr3_aa: CASSFTGSQETQYF
v_call: TRBV6-9
j_call: TRBJ2-5
d_call: .

cdr3_nt: TGTGCCAGCAGCTTCCCGGGGGGGGTGTACGAGCAGTACTTC
cdr3_aa: CASSFPGGVYEQYF
v_call: TRBV7-2
j_call: TRBJ2-7
d_call: TRBD2

cdr3_nt: TGCGCCAGCAGCCCCCCCCAGGGGGTCACCGGGGAGCTGTTTTTT
cdr3_aa: CASSPPQGVTGELFF
v_call: TRBV5-1
j_call: TRBJ2-2
d_call: TRBD1

cdr3_nt: TGCGCCAGCAGCACCCTAGCGGGAGCGGGCGGGGAGCTGTTTTTT
cdr3_aa: CASSTLAGAGGELFF
v_call: TRBV5-1
j_call: TRBJ2-2
d_call: TRBD2

cdr3_nt: TGTGCCAGCACCCTGTCGGCGGTGGAAAAGGAGACCCAGTACTTC
cdr3_aa: CASTLSAVEKETQYF
v_call: TRBV9
j_call: TRBJ2-5
d_call: .